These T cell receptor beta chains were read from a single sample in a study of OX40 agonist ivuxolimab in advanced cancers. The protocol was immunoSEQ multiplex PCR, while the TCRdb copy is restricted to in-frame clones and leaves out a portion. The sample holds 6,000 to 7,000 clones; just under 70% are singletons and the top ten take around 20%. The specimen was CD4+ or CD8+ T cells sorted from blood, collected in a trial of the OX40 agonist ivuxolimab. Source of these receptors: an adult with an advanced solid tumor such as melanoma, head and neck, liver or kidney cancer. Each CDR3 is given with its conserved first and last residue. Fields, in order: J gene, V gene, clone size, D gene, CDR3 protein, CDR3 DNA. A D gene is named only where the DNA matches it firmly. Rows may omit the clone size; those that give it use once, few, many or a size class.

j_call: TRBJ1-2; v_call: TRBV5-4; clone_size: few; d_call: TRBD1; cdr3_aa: CASSLGGQGDGYTF; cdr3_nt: TGTGCCAGCAGCCTGGGGGGACAGGGGGATGGCTACACCTTC
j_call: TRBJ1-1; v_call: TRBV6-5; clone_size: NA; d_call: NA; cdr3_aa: CASSVGWTEAFF; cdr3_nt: TGTGCCAGCAGTGTTGGTTGGACTGAAGCTTTCTTT
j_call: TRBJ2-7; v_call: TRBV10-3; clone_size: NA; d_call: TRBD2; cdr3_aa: CAISGGLATYEQYF; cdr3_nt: TGTGCCATCAGTGGGGGACTAGCCACCTACGAGCAGTACTTC
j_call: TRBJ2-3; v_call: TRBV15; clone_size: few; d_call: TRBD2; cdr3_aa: CATSRGRMVAGTTDTQYF; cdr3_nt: TGTGCCACCAGCAGAGGAAGAATGGTAGCGGGGACCACAGATACGCAGTATTTT
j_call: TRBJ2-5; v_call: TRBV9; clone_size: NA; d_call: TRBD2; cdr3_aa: CASSALPQLAIAETQYF; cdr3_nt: TGTGCCAGCAGCGCCCTCCCTCAACTAGCGATTGCAGAGACCCAGTACTTC
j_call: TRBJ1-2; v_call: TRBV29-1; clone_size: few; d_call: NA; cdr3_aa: CSVVSREGDGYTF; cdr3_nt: TGCAGCGTTGTTAGCAGGGAGGGCGATGGCTACACCTTC
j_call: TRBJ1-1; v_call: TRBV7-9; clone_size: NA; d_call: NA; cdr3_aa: CASSLSFGAGTEAFF; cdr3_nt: TGTGCCAGCAGCTTGTCCTTCGGGGCGGGCACTGAAGCTTTCTTT
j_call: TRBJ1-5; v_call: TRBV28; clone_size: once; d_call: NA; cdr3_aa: CASSFPWGWDNQPQHF; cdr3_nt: TGTGCCAGCAGTTTCCCGTGGGGATGGGACAATCAGCCCCAGCATTTT
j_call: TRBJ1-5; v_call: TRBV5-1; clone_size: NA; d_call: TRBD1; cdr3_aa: CASSDGTGNQPQHF; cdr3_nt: TGCGCCAGCAGCGACGGGACAGGCAATCAGCCCCAGCATTTT
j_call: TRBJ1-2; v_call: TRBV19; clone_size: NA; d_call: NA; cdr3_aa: CASSMASYGYTF; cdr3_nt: TGTGCCAGTAGTATGGCCAGCTATGGCTACACCTTC
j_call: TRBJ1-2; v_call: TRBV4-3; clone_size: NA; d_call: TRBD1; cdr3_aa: CASSLQTGTGAANYGYTF; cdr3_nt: TGCGCCAGCAGCTTGCAGACGGGGACAGGGGCAGCTAACTATGGCTACACCTTC
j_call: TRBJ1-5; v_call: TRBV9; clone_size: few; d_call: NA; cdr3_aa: CASSERGYSNQPQHF; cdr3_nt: TGTGCCAGCAGCGAGAGGGGTTATAGCAATCAGCCCCAGCATTTT
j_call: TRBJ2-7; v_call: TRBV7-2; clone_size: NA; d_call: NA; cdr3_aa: CASSLGRGGYEQYF; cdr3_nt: TGTGCCAGCAGCTTAGGCAGGGGGGGGTACGAGCAGTACTTC
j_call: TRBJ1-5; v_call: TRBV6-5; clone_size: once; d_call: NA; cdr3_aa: CASRVGFNQPQHF; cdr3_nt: TGTGCCAGCAGAGTCGGTTTTAATCAGCCCCAGCATTTT
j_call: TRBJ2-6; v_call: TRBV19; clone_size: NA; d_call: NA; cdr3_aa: CATKPLGANVLTF; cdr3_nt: TGTGCCACGAAGCCATTAGGGGCCAACGTCCTGACTTTC
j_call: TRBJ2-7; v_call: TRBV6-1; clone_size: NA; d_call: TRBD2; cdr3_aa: CASARGGDFDEQYF; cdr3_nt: TGTGCCAGCGCTCGGGGGGGCGACTTTGACGAGCAGTACTTC
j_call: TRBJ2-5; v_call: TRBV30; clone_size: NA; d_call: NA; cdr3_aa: CAWSDTGGAGQYF; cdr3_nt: TGTGCCTGGAGTGATACAGGCGGAGCGGGCCAGTACTTC
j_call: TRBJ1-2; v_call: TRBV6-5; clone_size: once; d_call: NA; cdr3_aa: CASSLHEGNYGYTF; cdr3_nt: TGTGCCAGCAGTCTCCACGAGGGGAACTATGGCTACACCTTC
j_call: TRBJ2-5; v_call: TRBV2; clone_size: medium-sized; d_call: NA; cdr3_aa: CASQTGQGGREETQYF; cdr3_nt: TGTGCCAGTCAAACGGGGCAGGGGGGCCGGGAAGAGACCCAGTACTTC
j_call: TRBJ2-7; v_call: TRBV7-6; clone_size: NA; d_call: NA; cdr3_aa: CASSQLGGANSEQYF; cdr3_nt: TGTGCCAGCAGCCAGTTGGGGGGGGCAAATTCCGAGCAGTACTTC
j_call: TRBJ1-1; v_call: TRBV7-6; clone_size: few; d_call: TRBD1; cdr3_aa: CASSLASRQGETEAFF; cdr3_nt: TGTGCCAGCAGCTTAGCGTCCAGACAGGGGGAAACTGAAGCTTTCTTT
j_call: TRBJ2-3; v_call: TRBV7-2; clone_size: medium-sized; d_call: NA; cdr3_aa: CASSLLLGSTDTQYF; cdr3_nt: TGTGCCAGCAGCTTACTTTTGGGGAGCACAGATACGCAGTATTTT
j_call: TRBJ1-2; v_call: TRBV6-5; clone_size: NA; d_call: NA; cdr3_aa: CASSYSSTGYGYTF; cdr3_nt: TGTGCCAGCAGTTACTCATCGACAGGCTATGGCTACACCTTC
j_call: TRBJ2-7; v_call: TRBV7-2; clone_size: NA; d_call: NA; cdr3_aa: CASSFLAKAEQYF; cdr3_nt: TGTGCCAGCAGCTTTCTTGCAAAGGCCGAGCAGTACTTC
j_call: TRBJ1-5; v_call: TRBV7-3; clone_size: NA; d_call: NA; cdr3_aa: CASSLAGGSNQPQHF; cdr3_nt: TGTGCCAGCAGCTTAGCGGGGGGTAGCAATCAGCCCCAGCATTTT
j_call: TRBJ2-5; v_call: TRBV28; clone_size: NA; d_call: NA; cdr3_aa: CASSYAPVQETQYF; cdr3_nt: TGTGCCAGCAGTTATGCCCCGGTACAGGAGACCCAGTACTTC
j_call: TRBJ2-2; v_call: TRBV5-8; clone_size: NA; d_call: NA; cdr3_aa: CASSGDMEAGELFF; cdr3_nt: TGTGCCAGCAGCGGCGATATGGAGGCCGGGGAGCTGTTTTTT
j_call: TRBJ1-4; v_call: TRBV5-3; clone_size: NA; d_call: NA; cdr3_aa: CARTVVPSVEKLFF; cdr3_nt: TGTGCCAGAACCGTGGTGCCGAGCGTTGAAAAACTGTTTTTT
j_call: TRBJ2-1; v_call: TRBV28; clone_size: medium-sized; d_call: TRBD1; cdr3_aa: CASTGQGATNEQFF; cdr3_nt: TGTGCCAGCACCGGACAGGGGGCAACAAATGAGCAGTTCTTC
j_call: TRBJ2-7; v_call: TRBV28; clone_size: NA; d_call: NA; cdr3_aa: CASSEDRPRKSGEQYF; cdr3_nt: TGTGCCAGCAGTGAAGATCGCCCGAGGAAGTCAGGCGAGCAGTACTTC
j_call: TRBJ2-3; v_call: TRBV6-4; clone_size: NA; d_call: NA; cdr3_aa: CASSDLTGGTDTQYF; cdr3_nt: TGTGCCAGCAGTGACCTAACGGGGGGCACAGATACGCAGTATTTT
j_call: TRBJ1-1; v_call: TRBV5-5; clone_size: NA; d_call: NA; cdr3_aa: CASSITAEAFF; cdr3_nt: TGTGCCAGCAGCATTACAGCTGAAGCTTTCTTT
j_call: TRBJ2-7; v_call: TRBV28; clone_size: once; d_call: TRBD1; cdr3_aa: CASSARTGDSEQYF; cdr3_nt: TGTGCCAGCAGTGCCCGGACAGGGGATTCCGAGCAGTACTTC
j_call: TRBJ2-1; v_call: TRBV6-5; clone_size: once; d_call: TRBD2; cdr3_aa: CASSRISGSEFF; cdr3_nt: TGTGCCAGCAGTCGGATTAGCGGGAGTGAGTTCTTC
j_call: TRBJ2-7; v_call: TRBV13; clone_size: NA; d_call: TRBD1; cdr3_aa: CASSFRGPGQGGEQYF; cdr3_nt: TGTGCCAGCAGCTTTCGGGGACCGGGACAGGGGGGCGAGCAGTACTTC
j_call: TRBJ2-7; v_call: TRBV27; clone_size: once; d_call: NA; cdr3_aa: CASSLTSNYEQYF; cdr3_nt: TGTGCCAGCAGTTTAACGAGCAACTACGAGCAGTACTTC
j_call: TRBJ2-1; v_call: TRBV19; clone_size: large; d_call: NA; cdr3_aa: CASSDSYRPLF; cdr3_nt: TGTGCCAGTAGTGATTCATACCGCCCGCTCTTC
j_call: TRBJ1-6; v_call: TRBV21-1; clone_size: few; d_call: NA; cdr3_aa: CASSRPGSHGQSPLHF; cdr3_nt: TGTGCCAGCAGCAGACCCGGTAGCCACGGGCAATCACCCCTCCACTTT
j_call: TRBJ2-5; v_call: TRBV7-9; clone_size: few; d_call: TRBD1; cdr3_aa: CASSSPPDRFQETQYF; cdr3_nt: TGTGCCAGCAGCTCCCCGCCGGACAGGTTCCAAGAGACCCAGTACTTC
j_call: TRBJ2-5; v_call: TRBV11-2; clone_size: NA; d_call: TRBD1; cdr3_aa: CASSPTSGTGAETQYF; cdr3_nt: TGTGCCAGCAGCCCGACCTCCGGGACAGGGGCAGAGACCCAGTACTTC